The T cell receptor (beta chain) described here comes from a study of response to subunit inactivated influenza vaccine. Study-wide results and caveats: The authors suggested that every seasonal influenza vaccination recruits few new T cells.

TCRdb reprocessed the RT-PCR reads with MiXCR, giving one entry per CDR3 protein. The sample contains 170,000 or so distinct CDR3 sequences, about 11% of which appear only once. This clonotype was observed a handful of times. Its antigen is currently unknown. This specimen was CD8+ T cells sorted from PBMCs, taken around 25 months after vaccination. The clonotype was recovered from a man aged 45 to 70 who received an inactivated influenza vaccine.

Here the CDR3 reads CASSFVAGGVYEQYF. The DNA for the CDR3 is TGTGCCAGCAGTTTCGTAGCGGGGGGAGTCTACGAGCAGTACTTC. The chain combines TRBV27 with TRBJ2-7; 10 bases are a match to TRBD2. The CDR3 extends over 15 amino acids. The ends lost 3 bases at V and 3 bases at J; junction bases unmatched: 5. Germline CDR1 and CDR2: MNHEY and SMNVEV (reference sequence).